The entry below describes one T cell receptor (beta chain). Between the trimmed V and J ends, which lost 1 base and 7 bases, there was a span of 8 bases. Germline CDR1 reads PRHDT; CDR2 reads FYEKMQ (reference sequence). The CDR3 runs 14 residues. This sample stems from a study of blood T cell repertoires in COVID-19. The data were produced by immunoSEQ multiplex PCR, yet TCRdb's version contains in-frame clones alone and is incomplete. The sample lists around 200,000 clones, about 88% occurring once. J is TRBJ1-6 and V is TRBV13; D is possibly TRBD1 (5 bases). Sequencing was performed on peripheral blood. This clonotype originated in a man aged 35 to 55 with active or convalescent COVID-19. The CDR3 protein is CASSLDAGNSPLHF. The CDR3 nucleotides read TGTGCCAGCAGCTTAGATGCAGGGAATTCACCCCTCCACTTT.